This is a list of T cell receptor beta chains from one sample in a study of T cells after yellow fever vaccination. Using its own MiXCR run on the 5' RACE reads, TCRdb lists one record per CDR3 protein. Of 500,000 to 650,000 distinct CDR3 sequences in the sample, about a sixth are singletons; the top ten hold around 16%. This specimen was PBMCs, taken around 5 days after the first yellow fever vaccination. Every receptor here comes from a man younger than 30 who received the YFV17D yellow fever vaccine. CDR3s include the opening cysteine and the closing phenylalanine or tryptophan. D genes are given only for firm matches. Only some rows state a clone size, as once, few, many or a class for expanded clones.

TRBV7-2,TRBD2,.,TRBJ2-7,CASSLRGGYEQYF,TGTGCCAGCAGCCTGCGGGGGGGCTACGAGCAGTACTTC
TRBV5-4,.,few,TRBJ2-1,CASSSTRVFNNEQFF,TGTGCCAGCAGCTCGACTCGGGTTTTTAACAATGAGCAGTTCTTC
TRBV4-1,.,few,TRBJ2-1,CASSQDPGWSNEQFF,TGCGCCAGCAGCCAAGATCCGGGGTGGTCGAATGAGCAGTTCTTC
TRBV15,.,few,TRBJ1-2,CATSRVPRRKGTYGYTF,TGTGCCACCAGCAGAGTACCGAGGAGGAAAGGGACTTATGGCTACACCTTC
TRBV20-1,.,few,TRBJ1-2,CSARKDTMYGYTF,TGCAGTGCTAGAAAGGACACTATGTATGGCTACACCTTC
TRBV5-1,TRBD1,.,TRBJ1-4,CASSRTGPGEKLFF,TGCGCCAGCAGCAGGACAGGGCCGGGTGAAAAACTGTTTTTT
TRBV4-3,.,.,TRBJ2-7,CASSQEAQTGYEQYF,TGCGCCAGCAGCCAAGAGGCCCAGACTGGTTACGAGCAGTACTTC
TRBV4-1,.,.,TRBJ2-1,CASSQVERGQFF,TGCGCCAGCAGCCAAGTTGAACGGGGGCAGTTCTTC
TRBV12-3/TRBV12-4,.,few,TRBJ1-6,CASSLMGAGNSPLHF,TGTGCCAGCAGTTTAATGGGGGCGGGGAATTCACCCCTCCACTTT
TRBV7-9,.,.,TRBJ2-3,CASSPSRRRLTDTQYF,TGTGCCAGCAGCCCCTCGAGGCGGCGACTCACAGATACGCAGTATTTT
TRBV7-2,TRBD1,.,TRBJ2-1,CASSIWDRGDNEQFF,TGTGCCAGCAGCATATGGGACAGGGGAGACAATGAGCAGTTCTTC
TRBV7-2,TRBD1,.,TRBJ1-5,CASSLGGRGNGQPQHF,TGTGCCAGCAGCTTAGGGGGCAGGGGGAACGGTCAGCCCCAGCATTTT
TRBV12-3/TRBV12-4,.,.,TRBJ1-5,CASSPLRGRHSNQPQHF,TGTGCCAGCAGTCCCCTCCGAGGGAGGCATAGCAATCAGCCCCAGCATTTT
TRBV5-1,.,.,TRBJ2-3,CASSWTPTGTDTQYF,TGCGCCAGCAGCTGGACCCCGACGGGCACAGATACGCAGTATTTT
TRBV6-2/TRBV6-3,TRBD2,few,TRBJ2-5,CASSYPRDRAGEGRRTQYF,TGTGCCAGCAGTTACCCCCGAGACCGAGCGGGGGAAGGGAGGAGGACCCAGTACTTC
TRBV12-3/TRBV12-4,.,.,TRBJ1-4,CASSLVTEKLFF,TGTGCCAGCAGTTTGGTTACGGAAAAACTGTTTTTT
TRBV11-3,.,few,TRBJ1-6,CASSLGPPAYNSPLHF,TGTGCCAGCAGCTTGGGGCCGCCCGCCTATAATTCACCCCTCCACTTT
TRBV5-1,.,few,TRBJ2-5,CASSSDREGTQYF,TGCGCCAGCAGCTCGGACAGGGAGGGGACCCAGTACTTC
TRBV20-1,.,few,TRBJ2-1,CSAHPPGRLYNEQFF,TGCAGTGCTCACCCGCCTGGACGGTTATACAATGAGCAGTTCTTC
TRBV7-6,.,few,TRBJ1-1,CASRVHELNTEAFF,TGTGCCAGCAGGGTCCACGAATTGAACACTGAAGCTTTCTTT
TRBV2,.,.,TRBJ1-1,CASSEQGQLSTEAFF,TGTGCCAGCAGTGAACAGGGGCAATTGAGCACTGAAGCTTTCTTT
TRBV5-1,.,few,TRBJ1-4,CASSLAGSSEKLFF,TGCGCCAGCAGCCTGGCAGGGAGTTCTGAAAAACTGTTTTTT
TRBV7-2,.,.,TRBJ1-3,CASATRTSGNTIYF,TGTGCCAGCGCAACTCGAACCTCTGGAAACACCATATATTTT
TRBV27,.,few,TRBJ2-7,CASSQLDRPYEQYF,TGTGCCAGCAGTCAACTGGACAGACCGTACGAGCAGTACTTC
TRBV12-3/TRBV12-4,TRBD1,many,TRBJ1-2,CASRGTGVNYGYTF,TGTGCCAGCAGGGGGACAGGGGTGAACTATGGCTACACCTTC
TRBV6-2/TRBV6-3,.,many,TRBJ2-6,CASSYGGGANVLTF,TGTGCCAGCAGTTACGGGGGTGGGGCCAACGTCCTGACTTTC